Below, one T cell receptor (beta chain) is given with its context. This sample was taken from a study of T cells in tumors after PD-1 blockade. The trim removed 8 bases at V and 7 bases at J, leaving 8 bases unmatched. Germline CDR1 is SGHNT and CDR2 is YENEEA. This CDR3 has 13 residues. Sequencing was performed with immunoSEQ multiplex PCR; in TCRdb, only in-frame clones are kept and a portion is missing. This table has tens of thousands of clones, 65% to 80% appearing once. This specimen was PBMCs, taken before anti-PD-1 therapy. The chain employs TRBV11-3 and TRBJ2-1; 7 nucleotides match TRBD2. This sequence was found in a human donor with advanced basal cell or squamous cell carcinoma (not recorded which). The CDR3 loop is CASLGGRWNEQFF. The CDR3 DNA reads as TGTGCCAGCCTGGGCGGGAGATGGAATGAGCAGTTCTTC. Supplemented by reference TRBV11-3 and TRBJ2-1, the full variable domain reads EAGVVQSPRYKIIEKKQPVAFWCNPISGHNTLYWYLQNLGQGPELLIRYENEEAVDDSQLPKDRFSAERLKGVDSTLKIQPAELGDSAVYLCASLGGRWNEQFFGPGTRLTVL.